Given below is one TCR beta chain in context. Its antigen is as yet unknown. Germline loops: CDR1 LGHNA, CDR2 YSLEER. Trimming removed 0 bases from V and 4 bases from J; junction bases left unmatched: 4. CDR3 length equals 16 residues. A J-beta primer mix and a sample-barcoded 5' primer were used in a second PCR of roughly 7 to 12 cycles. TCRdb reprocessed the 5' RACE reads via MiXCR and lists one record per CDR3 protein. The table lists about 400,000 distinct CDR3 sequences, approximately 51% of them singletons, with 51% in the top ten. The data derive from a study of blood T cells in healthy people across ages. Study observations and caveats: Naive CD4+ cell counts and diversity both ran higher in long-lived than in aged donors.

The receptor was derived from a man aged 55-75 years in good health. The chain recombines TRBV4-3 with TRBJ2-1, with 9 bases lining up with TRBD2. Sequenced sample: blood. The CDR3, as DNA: TGCGCCAGCAGCCAAGAATCCAGCGGGAGGTACAATGAGCAGTTCTTC. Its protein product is CASSQESSGRYNEQFF.